These 8 T cell receptor beta chains originate from one sample sequenced in a study of shared clonotypes between healthy human individuals. Repertoires were generated with immunoSEQ multiplex PCR, while TCRdb's copy carries only in-frame clones and drops some. This sample carries about 1 million clones, approximately 70% of them seen once, and the ten largest clones take over 1.3%. The specimen sequenced was memory CD4+ T cells sorted from blood. Documented subset: CD45RA-negative fraction. These receptors originate from a man younger than 35 in good health.

CDR3 bases: TGCGCCAGCAGCTTGGGGCCTAGCGGGAGCCCCGGGGAGCTGTTTTTT. Protein sequence: CASSLGPSGSPGELFF. The chain has TRBV5-1 and TRBJ2-2; 10 bases map to TRBD2. Trimming cost V 0 bases and J 6 bases; bases outside gene matches: 5. Germline V gene data show CDR1 as SGHRS and CDR2 as YFSETQ. This CDR3 region has 16 residues.

The chain employs TRBV9 and TRBJ2-5; 12 positions match TRBD2. V was pared by 4 bases and J by 2 bases, with 3 bases of the junction left unmatched. CDR3 length equals 15 residues. The V gene's germline CDR1 is SGDLS and CDR2 YYNGEE. The DNA for the CDR3 is TGTGCCAGCAGCTCTCTAGCGGGAGGGCAAGAGACCCAGTACTTC. Translated, it gives CASSSLAGGQETQYF.

The V call is TRBV9, the J call TRBJ1-4; D gene ambiguous. Trimming shortened V by 3 bases and J by 7 bases, and 10 bases separated the two germline ends. Germline V CDR1 and CDR2: SGDLS, YYNGEE. The CDR3 totals 13 residues. In nucleotides, the CDR3 is TGTGCCAGCAGCGGAGCCCCGAGTGAAAAACTGTTTTTT. It is translated as CASSGAPSEKLFF.

V gene TRBV5-1 combines with J gene TRBJ2-1; TRBD2 matches 9 bases. CDR3 length equals 15 residues. Germline CDR1 is SGHRS and CDR2 is YFSETQ. The V gene end was trimmed by 5 bases and the J gene end by 3 bases; junction bases not matched to a gene: 6. The CDR3 region has the DNA TGCGCCAGCAGTCAAGCGGGGGGCGGCTACAATGAGCAGTTCTTC. This translates into CASSQAGGGYNEQFF.

The genes are TRBV15 and TRBJ1-5, with no clear D. This CDR3 comprises 13 residues. Per the germline V gene, CDR1 is LNHNV and CDR2 is YYDKDF (reference sequence). V lost 1 base, J lost 7 bases, and 8 bases lay in between. In DNA form, the CDR3 reads TGTGCCACCAGCAGAGGGGCAGACCAGCCCCAGCATTTT. Translating it yields CATSRGADQPQHF. Variable domain in full (rest from reference TRBV15 and TRBJ1-5): DAMVIQNPRYQVTQFGKPVTLSCSQTLNHNVMYWYQQKSSQAPKLLFHYYDKDFNNEADTPDNFQSRRPNTSFCFLDIRSPGLGDTAMYLCATSRGADQPQHFGDGTRLSIL.

V and J are TRBV5-1 and TRBJ1-3; weak D call: TRBD1 (6 bases). The germline V gene encodes CDR1 SGHRS and CDR2 YFSETQ. V gave up 5 bases and J gave up 4 bases, with 16 bases separating them. The CDR3 runs to 15 residues. The CDR3 nucleotides are TGCGCCAGCAGTTTTGCCTCGGACAGCGGAAACACCATATATTTT. Protein: CASSFASDSGNTIYF.

The gene calls are TRBV14 and TRBJ2-2; no reliable D call. This CDR3 is 14 amino acids long. From germline, CDR1 is SGHDN and CDR2 FVKESK. The V gene lost 3 bases and the J gene lost 3 bases, with 8 bases spanning the gap. The CDR3 DNA is TGTGCCAGCAGCCAGTCTAGGTACACCGGGGAGCTGTTTTTT. Translated: CASSQSRYTGELFF.

This chain uses TRBV30 with TRBJ1-1; D gene uncertain. Germline-derived CDR1 and CDR2 are GTSNPN and SVGIG (reference sequence). V dropped 4 bases and J dropped 2 bases, with 14 bases sitting between them. This CDR3 has 14 amino acids. In nucleotides, the CDR3 is TGTGCCTGGACAGTTGTGGCTGGAAACACTGAAGCTTTCTTT. Translation gives CAWTVVAGNTEAFF.